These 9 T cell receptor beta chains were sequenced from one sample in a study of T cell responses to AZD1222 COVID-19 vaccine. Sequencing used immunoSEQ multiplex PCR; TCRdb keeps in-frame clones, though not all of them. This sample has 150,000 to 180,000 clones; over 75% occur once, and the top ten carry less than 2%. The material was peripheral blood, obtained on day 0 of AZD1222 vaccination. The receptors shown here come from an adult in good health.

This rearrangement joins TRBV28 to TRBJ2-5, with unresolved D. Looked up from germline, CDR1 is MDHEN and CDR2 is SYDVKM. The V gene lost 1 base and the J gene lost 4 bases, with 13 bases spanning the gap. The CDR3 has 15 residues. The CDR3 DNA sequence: TGTGCCAGCAGTTTATTGGTCAGTGCCATAGAGACCCAGTACTTC. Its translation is CASSLLVSAIETQYF.

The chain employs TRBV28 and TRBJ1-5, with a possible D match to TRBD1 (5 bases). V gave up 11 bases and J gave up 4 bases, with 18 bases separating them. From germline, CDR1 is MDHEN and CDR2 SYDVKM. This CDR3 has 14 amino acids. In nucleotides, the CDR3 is TGTGCCGAAAGGGGATTGGGGAATAATCAGCCCCAGCATTTT. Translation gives CAERGLGNNQPQHF. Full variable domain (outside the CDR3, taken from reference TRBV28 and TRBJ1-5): DVKVTQSSRYLVKRTGEKVFLECVQDMDHENMFWYRQDPGLGLRLIYFSYDVKMKEKGDIPEGYSVSREKKERFSLILESASTNQTSMYLCAERGLGNNQPQHFGDGTRLSIL.

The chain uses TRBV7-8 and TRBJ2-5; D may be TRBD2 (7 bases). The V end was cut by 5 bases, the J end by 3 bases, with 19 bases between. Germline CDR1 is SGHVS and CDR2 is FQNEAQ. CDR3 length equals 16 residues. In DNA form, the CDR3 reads TGTGCCAGCAGCCTCGGAAGCGGGACACTTGAAGAGACCCAGTACTTC. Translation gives CASSLGSGTLEETQYF.

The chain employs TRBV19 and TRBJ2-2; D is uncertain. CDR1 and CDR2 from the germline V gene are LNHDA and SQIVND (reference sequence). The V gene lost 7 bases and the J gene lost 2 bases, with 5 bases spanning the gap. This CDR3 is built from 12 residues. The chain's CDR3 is CASTSNTGELFF. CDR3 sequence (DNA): TGTGCCAGTACATCTAACACCGGGGAGCTGTTTTTT.

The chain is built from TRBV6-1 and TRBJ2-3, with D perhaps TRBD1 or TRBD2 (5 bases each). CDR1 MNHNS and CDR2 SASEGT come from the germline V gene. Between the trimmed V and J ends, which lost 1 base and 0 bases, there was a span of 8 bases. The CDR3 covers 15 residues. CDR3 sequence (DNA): TGTGCCAGCAGTGAAGGGGGCGGGAGCACAGATACGCAGTATTTT. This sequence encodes CASSEGGGSTDTQYF.

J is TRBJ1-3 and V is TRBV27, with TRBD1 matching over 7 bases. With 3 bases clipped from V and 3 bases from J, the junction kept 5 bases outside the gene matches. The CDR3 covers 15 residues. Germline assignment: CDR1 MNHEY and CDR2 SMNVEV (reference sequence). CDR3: CASSFRGAGGNTIYF. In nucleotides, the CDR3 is TGTGCCAGCAGTTTCAGGGGGGCAGGTGGAAACACCATATATTTT.

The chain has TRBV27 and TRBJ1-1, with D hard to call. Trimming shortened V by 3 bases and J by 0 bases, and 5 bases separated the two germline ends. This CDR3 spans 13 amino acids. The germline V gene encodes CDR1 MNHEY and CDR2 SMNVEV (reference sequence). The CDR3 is CASSLGMNTEAFF. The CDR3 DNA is TGTGCCAGCAGTTTGGGGATGAACACTGAAGCTTTCTTT.

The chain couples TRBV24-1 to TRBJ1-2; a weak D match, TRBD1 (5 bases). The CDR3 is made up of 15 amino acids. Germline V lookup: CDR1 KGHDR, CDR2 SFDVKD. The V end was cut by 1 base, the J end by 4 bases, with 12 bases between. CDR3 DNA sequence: TGTGCCACCAGTGATTTTAGGGGAGGCGGCTATGGCTACACCTTC. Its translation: CATSDFRGGGYGYTF.

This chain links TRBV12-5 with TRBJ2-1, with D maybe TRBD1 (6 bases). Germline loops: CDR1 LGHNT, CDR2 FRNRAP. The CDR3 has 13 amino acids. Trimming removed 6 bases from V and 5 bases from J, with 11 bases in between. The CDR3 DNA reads TGTGCTAGTGGATCGGACAGAGACAATGAGCAGTTCTTC. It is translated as CASGSDRDNEQFF.